Following are 30 T cell receptor beta chains from one sample sequenced in a study of T cells in Graves' hyperthyroidism and ophthalmopathy. Amplification of TCR beta CDR3 regions used RNA as the template. In the first-round RT-PCR of the TCR CDR3, the HTBI primer set was used. TCRdb redid the calling of the multiplex PCR reads with MiXCR, one entry per CDR3 protein. Of under 600,000 distinct CDR3 sequences in the sample, more than 15% were seen once. Sequenced material: blood. The receptors here all came from a woman between 35 and 50 years old with Graves' ophthalmopathy.

This clonotype was counted a single time. The chain couples TRBV28 to TRBJ1-4; D is uncertain. Germline V CDR1 and CDR2: MDHEN, SYDVKM. V shed 9 bases and J shed 8 bases, with 13 bases lying between them. The CDR3 consists of 12 residues. CDR3 sequence (DNA): TGTGCCAGTAGGTTACGAACCGAAAAACTGTTTTTT. It codes for CASRLRTEKLFF.

This chain connects TRBV7-9 to TRBJ2-7; 13 nucleotides match TRBD2. Germline V gene data show CDR1 as SEHNR and CDR2 as FQNEAQ (reference sequence). V lost 5 bases, J lost 4 bases, and 11 bases stayed unmatched. CDR3 length: 17 amino acids. The CDR3 is CASSPNRTSGSTYEQYF. For the CDR3, the DNA is TGTGCCAGCAGCCCCAATCGGACTAGCGGGAGCACATACGAGCAGTACTTC.

This clonotype was detected a few times. The chain has TRBV18 and TRBJ1-3, with unresolved D. The CDR3 contains 13 residues. Germline values: CDR1 KGHSH, CDR2 LQKENI. V lost 3 bases to trimming and J lost 6 bases, with 9 bases between them. Here the CDR3 reads CASSPMGENTIYF. The CDR3 DNA is TGTGCCAGCTCACCGATGGGAGAAAACACCATATATTTT.

This clonotype was detected only a few times. The chain has TRBV12-3 or TRBV12-4 and TRBJ2-1; 7 nucleotides agree with TRBD1. Trimming removed 6 bases from V and 5 bases from J; junction bases left unmatched: 10. This CDR3 comprises 15 residues. The CDR3 spells CASRYRGLGNNEQFF. The CDR3, as DNA: TGTGCCAGCAGGTACAGGGGTTTGGGTAACAATGAGCAGTTCTTC.

This clonotype was recorded many times. The CDR3 DNA follows: TGTGCCAGCAGCTCAGCGGGGCAGATAGCGGGAGATTACTATGAGCAGTTCTTC. Translating gives CASSSAGQIAGDYYEQFF. The chain uses TRBV11-1 and TRBJ2-1; TRBD2 matches at 9 bases. Germline lookup yields CDR1 SGHAT and CDR2 FQDESV (reference sequence). The ends lost 4 bases at V and 8 bases at J; junction bases unmatched: 18. The CDR3 runs 18 residues.

This clonotype was observed a few times. The chain recombines TRBV28 with TRBJ2-7; 7 bases are a match to TRBD1. The junction had 11 bases not matched to a gene; V was cut back by 5 bases and J by 4 bases. Germline lookup yields CDR1 MDHEN and CDR2 SYDVKM. The CDR3 totals 15 residues. The CDR3 sequence is CASSTGKTGLYEQYF. CDR3 nucleotides: TGTGCCAGCAGTACCGGAAAGACAGGGCTGTACGAGCAGTACTTC.

This chain joins TRBV7-6 and TRBJ1-6, with D unresolved. The CDR3 runs 18 residues. Trimming left V 5 bases short and J 3 bases short, with 20 bases between. Germline values: CDR1 SGHVS, CDR2 FNYEAQ. CDR3 nucleotide sequence: TGTGCCAGCAGCCCCGTCCCCATTATGGACCTCTATAATTCACCCCTCCACTTT. It translates to CASSPVPIMDLYNSPLHF. Complete variable domain (other parts from reference TRBV7-6 and TRBJ1-6): GAGVSQSPRYKVTKRGQDVALRCDPISGHVSLYWYRQALGQGPEFLTYFNYEAQQDKSGLPNDRFSAERPEGSISTLTIQRTEQRDSAMYRCASSPVPIMDLYNSPLHFGNGTRLTVT.

The CDR3 nucleotides read TGTGCCAGCAGTTTTTACGGACAGAGGTCCCACAATGAGCAGTTCTTC. This sequence encodes CASSFYGQRSHNEQFF. V usage is TRBV28 and J usage is TRBJ2-1, with D maybe TRBD1 (6 bases). Trimming pared 3 bases from V and 5 bases from J, leaving 17 bases between. Per the germline V gene, CDR1 is MDHEN and CDR2 is SYDVKM. The CDR3 is 16 residues long.

CDR3 amino acids: CSARPGTGIRETQYF. The CDR3 DNA sequence: TGCAGTGCTAGACCCGGGACTGGAATCCGGGAGACCCAGTACTTC. V and J are TRBV20-1 and TRBJ2-5; the D gene is possibly TRBD2 (6 bases). Germline values: CDR1 DFQATT, CDR2 SNEGSKA (reference sequence). The CDR3 runs 15 residues. V shed 2 bases and J shed 5 bases, with 18 bases lying between them.

This clonotype was seen repeatedly, ten times or more. The chain carries TRBV18 and TRBJ2-5; possible D gene TRBD2, 5 bases. CDR3 length equals 12 residues. Germline CDR1 is KGHSH and CDR2 is LQKENI. V gave up 5 bases and J gave up 3 bases, with 7 bases separating them. CDR3 sequence (DNA): TGTGCCAGCTCAACGCGGGAAGAGACCCAGTACTTC. Protein product: CASSTREETQYF.

The chain employs TRBV5-1 and TRBJ2-1; possibly TRBD2 for D (5 bases). Trimming left V 0 bases short and J 3 bases short, with 10 bases between. In germline, CDR1 is SGHRS, CDR2 YFSETQ. The CDR3 spans 15 residues. CDR3 bases: TGCGCCAGCAGCTTGGGACGGGGAGACTACAATGAGCAGTTCTTC. Translation gives CASSLGRGDYNEQFF.

This clonotype was observed at least ten times. This sequence joins TRBV18 and TRBJ1-2; a weak D match, TRBD1 (5 bases). V dropped 3 bases and J dropped 4 bases, with 12 bases sitting between them. This CDR3 has 14 amino acids. Germline CDR1 KGHSH, CDR2 LQKENI. CDR3 residues: CASSPAGVRYGYTF. CDR3 in DNA: TGTGCCAGCTCACCGGCGGGGGTCCGCTATGGCTACACCTTC.

The chain combines TRBV27 with TRBJ2-2; 7 nucleotides line up with TRBD2. This CDR3 contains 18 residues. Trimming removed 6 bases from V and 4 bases from J; junction bases left unmatched: 17. Germline CDR1 and CDR2: MNHEY and SMNVEV (reference sequence). Here the CDR3 reads CASSPPWEGGPGTGELFF. The CDR3 DNA is TGTGCCAGCAGCCCCCCGTGGGAGGGAGGGCCGGGCACCGGGGAGCTGTTTTTT.

The rearrangement joins TRBV20-1 to TRBJ2-3; D possibly matches TRBD1 or TRBD2 (5 bases each). V lost 5 bases and J lost 2, with 23 bases in between. Germline V lookup: CDR1 DFQATT, CDR2 SNEGSKA (reference sequence). The CDR3 is 17 residues long. The CDR3 nucleotides are TGCAGTGCTCCTCGGGGAACCGGGACCTCCTCCACAGATACGCAGTATTTT. Protein: CSAPRGTGTSSTDTQYF.

This clonotype occurred many times. The rearrangement links TRBV28 to TRBJ2-7; 7 positions agree with TRBD1. The CDR3 has 13 residues. The V gene end was trimmed by 5 bases and the J gene end by 4 bases; junction bases not matched to a gene: 5. Germline CDR1 and CDR2: MDHEN and SYDVKM. The CDR3 coding sequence is TGTGCCAGCAGTACCTCGGGACAGTACGAGCAGTACTTC. As protein: CASSTSGQYEQYF.

This clonotype was counted ten times or more. The chain employs TRBV7-3 and TRBJ2-1; 7 bases match TRBD2. The V gene end was trimmed by 5 bases and the J gene end by 10 bases; junction bases not matched to a gene: 17. The CDR3 has 16 amino acids. Germline-derived CDR1 and CDR2 are SGHTA and FQGTGA. The CDR3 protein is CASSGRGGGRRSEQFF. The CDR3 bases are TGTGCCAGCAGCGGTAGGGGTGGCGGGAGAAGGTCCGAGCAGTTCTTC.

V gene TRBV12-3 or TRBV12-4 combines with J gene TRBJ2-7; the D is unclear. This CDR3 is built from 15 residues. V was trimmed by 5 bases and J by 1 base, leaving 15 bases between them. The CDR3 reads CASSLGPFESYEQYF. The DNA for the CDR3 is TGTGCCAGCAGTCTTGGGCCCTTCGAGTCCTACGAGCAGTACTTC.

This rearrangement joins TRBV7-9 to TRBJ2-5; D may be TRBD1 (5 bases). The V and J ends lost 5 bases and 0 bases respectively, with 10 bases between them. Germline CDR1 and CDR2: SEHNR and FQNEAQ (reference sequence). The CDR3 length is 14 residues. The CDR3, as DNA: TGTGCCAGCAGCACGCGACAGTACCAAGAGACCCAGTACTTC. Its protein is CASSTRQYQETQYF.

This clonotype was seen ten or more times. The chain is built from TRBV28 and TRBJ1-5, with D possibly TRBD1 on 5 matching bases. Germline V gene lookup returns CDR1 MDHEN and CDR2 SYDVKM. The CDR3 totals 14 residues. Trimming took off 6 bases at V and 2 bases at J, with 11 bases between the two ends. CDR3 coding DNA: TGTGCCAGCAGCCAGGGAGATGGCAATCAGCCCCAGCATTTT. Translated, it gives CASSQGDGNQPQHF. Variable domain in full (rest from reference TRBV28 and TRBJ1-5): DVKVTQSSRYLVKRTGEKVFLECVQDMDHENMFWYRQDPGLGLRLIYFSYDVKMKEKGDIPEGYSVSREKKERFSLILESASTNQTSMYLCASSQGDGNQPQHFGDGTRLSIL.

In this sample, this clonotype turned up a few times. V is TRBV12-3 or TRBV12-4 and J is TRBJ1-2; no clear D. The CDR3 extends over 15 amino acids. Trimming pared 6 bases from V and 5 bases from J, leaving 19 bases between. DNA of the CDR3: TGTGCCAGCAGCCCAGTCCTGGGGTTGGCGTATGGCTACACCTTC. Translated, it gives CASSPVLGLAYGYTF.

This chain uses TRBV29-1 with TRBJ2-1, with 7 bases fitting TRBD1. The CDR3 sequence is 13 residues long. CDR1 is SQVTM, CDR2 ANQGSEA, per germline. J gave up 4 bases and V 4 bases, and 4 bases lay outside the gene matches. This chain's CDR3 is CSVVGTAYNEQFF. DNA of the CDR3: TGCAGCGTTGTTGGGACAGCGTACAATGAGCAGTTCTTC.

This clonotype was counted ten times or more. The genes are TRBV7-3 and TRBJ2-5, with TRBD2 matching over 7 bases. Germline V gives CDR1 SGHTA, CDR2 FQGTGA. CDR3 length equals 13 residues. V lost 4 bases and J lost 2; bases outside the gene matches: 1. The CDR3 protein is CASSSGLQETQYF. The CDR3 coding sequence is TGTGCCAGCAGCTCGGGACTACAAGAGACCCAGTACTTC.

In this sample, this clonotype turned up many times. The V call is TRBV28, the J call TRBJ2-1; 11 bases align to TRBD2. There are 15 residues in the CDR3. Trimming removed 7 bases from V and 4 bases from J; junction bases left unmatched: 6. Germline CDR1 MDHEN, CDR2 SYDVKM. For the CDR3, the DNA is TGTGCCAGCACTATGACTAGCGGGATATACAATGAGCAGTTCTTC. Translated, it gives CASTMTSGIYNEQFF.

This chain connects TRBV12-3 or TRBV12-4 to TRBJ2-1; 9 nucleotides agree with TRBD2. The V segment lost 5 bases and the J segment 5 bases; nucleotides outside the gene matches: 16. The CDR3 runs to 18 residues. CDR3 sequence (DNA): TGTGCCAGCAGTGCCGGGACTAGCCTCTCCTCGAGCGACAATGAGCAGTTCTTC. Protein sequence: CASSAGTSLSSSDNEQFF.

This clonotype was seen repeatedly, ten times or more. This chain connects TRBV3-1 to TRBJ2-5; TRBD2 aligns across 13 bases. The CDR3 contains 16 residues. V lost 5 bases to trimming and J lost 5 bases; unmatched junction nucleotides: 8. Germline assignment: CDR1 LGHDT and CDR2 YNNKEL (reference sequence). CDR3 in amino acids: CASSKTSGRADETQYF. CDR3 bases: TGTGCCAGCAGCAAAACTAGCGGGAGGGCCGATGAGACCCAGTACTTC.

This clonotype was seen more than once but under ten times. The genes are TRBV20-1 and TRBJ1-4, with a possible D match to TRBD1 (5 bases). V gave up 3 bases and J gave up 5 bases, with 10 bases separating them. The length of the CDR3 is 13 residues. Germline V gives CDR1 DFQATT, CDR2 SNEGSKA (reference sequence). CDR3 protein: CSASGQGNEKLFF. DNA for the CDR3: TGCAGTGCTAGTGGCCAGGGAAATGAAAAACTGTTTTTT.

Ten or more counts support this clonotype. One end of the junction varies from germline; a read error may be responsible. The rearrangement links TRBV5-1 to TRBJ2-7; 9 bases map to TRBD1. This CDR3 contains 14 residues. The germline V gene encodes CDR1 SGHRS and CDR2 YFSETQ. This chain's CDR3 is CASSLGQGSYEQYF. The CDR3 DNA sequence: TGTGCCAGCAGCTTAGGACAGGGGTCCTACGAGCAGTACTTC.

This clonotype was seen a handful of times. A read error may be the cause here, since a much bigger clone is one base away. V and J are TRBV11-2 and TRBJ2-1; D may be TRBD2 (6 bases). CDR1 and CDR2 (germline): SGHAT, FQNNGV. CDR3 length: 15 residues. Trimming removed 3 bases from V and 7 bases from J, with 16 bases in between. The CDR3 protein is CASSFLQEAGNEQFF. CDR3 in DNA: TGTGCCAGCAGCTTTCTACAGGAGGCGGGAAATGAGCAGTTCTTC.

This clonotype came up a few times. Given a much more abundant clone one base away, this may be a read error. This chain's CDR3 is CASSLWDEQFF. CDR3 DNA: TGTGCCAGCAGTTTATGGGATGAGCAGTTCTTC. This chain joins TRBV12-3 or TRBV12-4 and TRBJ2-1; D remains ambiguous. The V and J ends lost 2 bases and 8 bases respectively, with 4 bases between them. This CDR3 contains 11 residues.

At least ten counts were recorded for this clonotype. The rearrangement joins TRBV6-6 to TRBJ2-3; unclear D gene. This CDR3 is built from 14 residues. Trimming removed 2 bases from V and 1 base from J, with 7 bases in between. CDR1 is MNHNY, CDR2 SVGAGI, per germline (reference sequence). CDR3 amino acids: CASSYPGGTDTQYF. The CDR3, as DNA: TGTGCCAGCAGTTACCCTGGGGGCACAGATACGCAGTATTTT.